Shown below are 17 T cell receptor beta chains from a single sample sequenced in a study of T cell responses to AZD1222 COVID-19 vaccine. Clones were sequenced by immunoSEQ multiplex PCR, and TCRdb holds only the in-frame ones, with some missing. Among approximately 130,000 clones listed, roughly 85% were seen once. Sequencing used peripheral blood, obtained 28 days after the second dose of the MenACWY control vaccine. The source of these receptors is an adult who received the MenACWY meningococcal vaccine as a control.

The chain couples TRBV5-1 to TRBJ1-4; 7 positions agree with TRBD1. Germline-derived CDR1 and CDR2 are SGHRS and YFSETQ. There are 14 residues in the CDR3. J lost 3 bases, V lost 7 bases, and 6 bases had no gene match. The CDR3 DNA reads TGCGCCAGCGGCCAGACAGGGTCTAATGAAAAACTGTTTTTT. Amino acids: CASGQTGSNEKLFF.

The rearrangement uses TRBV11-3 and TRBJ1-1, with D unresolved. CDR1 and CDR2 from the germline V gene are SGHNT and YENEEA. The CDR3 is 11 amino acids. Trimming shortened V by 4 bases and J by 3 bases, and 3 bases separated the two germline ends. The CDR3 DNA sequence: TGTGCCAGCAGCTCTTACACTGAAGCTTTCTTT. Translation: CASSSYTEAFF.

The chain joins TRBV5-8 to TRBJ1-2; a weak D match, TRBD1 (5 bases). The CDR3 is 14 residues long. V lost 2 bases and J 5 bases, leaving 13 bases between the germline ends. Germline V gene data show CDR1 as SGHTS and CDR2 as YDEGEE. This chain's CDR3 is CASSFPGGGYGYTF. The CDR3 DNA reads TGTGCCAGCAGCTTCCCCGGTGGGGGGTATGGCTACACCTTC.

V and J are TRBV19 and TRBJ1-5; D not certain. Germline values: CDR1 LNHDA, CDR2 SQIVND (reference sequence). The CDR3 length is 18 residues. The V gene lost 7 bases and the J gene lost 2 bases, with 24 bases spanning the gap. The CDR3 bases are TGTGCCAGTACCAAGGGTGCCCCCGGGCCGGTTGGCAATCAGCCCCAGCATTTT. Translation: CASTKGAPGPVGNQPQHF.

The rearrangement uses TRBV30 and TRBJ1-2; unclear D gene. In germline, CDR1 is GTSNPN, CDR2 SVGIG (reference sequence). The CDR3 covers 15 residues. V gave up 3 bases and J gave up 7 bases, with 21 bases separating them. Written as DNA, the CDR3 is TGTGCCTGGAGCTCAGAAAGTGTGCGGACCGGTGGCTACACCTTC. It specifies CAWSSESVRTGGYTF.

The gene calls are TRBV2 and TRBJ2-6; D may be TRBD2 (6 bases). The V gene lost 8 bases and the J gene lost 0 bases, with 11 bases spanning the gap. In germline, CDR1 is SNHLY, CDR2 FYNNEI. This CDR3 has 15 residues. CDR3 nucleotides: TGTGCCAGCCCCAGGGAGGCCTCTGGGGCCAACGTCCTGACTTTC. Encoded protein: CASPREASGANVLTF.

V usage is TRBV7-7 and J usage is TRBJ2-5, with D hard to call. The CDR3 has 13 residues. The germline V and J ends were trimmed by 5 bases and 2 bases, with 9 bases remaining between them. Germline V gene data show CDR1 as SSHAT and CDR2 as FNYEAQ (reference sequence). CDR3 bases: TGTGCCAGCAGCCAAAACGAGCAAGAGACCCAGTACTTC. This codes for CASSQNEQETQYF.

CDR3: CASSDWGGEGFF. Here the CDR3 DNA reads TGTGCCAGCAGTGATTGGGGGGGAGAGGGGTTCTTC. The chain is built from TRBV2 and TRBJ2-1; 7 bases are a match to TRBD2. V was pared by 3 bases and J by 15 bases, with 8 bases of the junction left unmatched. CDR1 is SNHLY, CDR2 FYNNEI, per germline. There are 12 residues in the CDR3.

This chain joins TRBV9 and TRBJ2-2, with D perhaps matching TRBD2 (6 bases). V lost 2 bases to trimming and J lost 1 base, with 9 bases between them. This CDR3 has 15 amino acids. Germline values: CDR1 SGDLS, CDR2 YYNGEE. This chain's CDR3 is CASSVGDWNTGELFF. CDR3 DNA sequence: TGTGCCAGCAGCGTGGGGGACTGGAACACCGGGGAGCTGTTTTTT.

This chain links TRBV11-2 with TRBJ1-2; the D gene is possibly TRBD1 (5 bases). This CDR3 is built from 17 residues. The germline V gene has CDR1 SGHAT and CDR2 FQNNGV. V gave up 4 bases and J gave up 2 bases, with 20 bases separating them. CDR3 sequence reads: CASSSIRTRGINYGYTF. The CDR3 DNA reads TGTGCCAGCAGCTCAATTAGAACACGGGGGATAAACTATGGCTACACCTTC.

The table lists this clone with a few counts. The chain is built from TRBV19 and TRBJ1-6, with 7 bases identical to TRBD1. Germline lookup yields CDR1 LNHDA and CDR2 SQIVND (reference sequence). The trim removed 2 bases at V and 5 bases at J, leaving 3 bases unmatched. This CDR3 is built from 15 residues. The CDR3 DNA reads TGTGCCAGTAGTATACAGGGGGTTAATAATTCACCCCTCCACTTT. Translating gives CASSIQGVNNSPLHF.

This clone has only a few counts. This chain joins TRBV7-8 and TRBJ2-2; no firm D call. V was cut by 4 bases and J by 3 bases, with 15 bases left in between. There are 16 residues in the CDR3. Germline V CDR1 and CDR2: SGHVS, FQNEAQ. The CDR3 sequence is CASSSKRLPDTGELFF. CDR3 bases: TGTGCCAGCAGCTCAAAACGGTTACCGGACACCGGGGAGCTGTTTTTT.

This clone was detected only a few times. CDR3 residues: CASSYWGDYNEQFF. In DNA, the CDR3 is TGTGCCAGCAGTTACTGGGGAGATTACAATGAGCAGTTCTTC. The V and J genes are TRBV6-2 or TRBV6-3 and TRBJ2-1; D possibly corresponds to TRBD2 (5 bases). CDR1 and CDR2 from the germline V gene are MNHEY and SVGEGT. The CDR3 length is 14 residues. V was shortened by 1 base and J by 4 bases, with 8 bases between the two germline ends.

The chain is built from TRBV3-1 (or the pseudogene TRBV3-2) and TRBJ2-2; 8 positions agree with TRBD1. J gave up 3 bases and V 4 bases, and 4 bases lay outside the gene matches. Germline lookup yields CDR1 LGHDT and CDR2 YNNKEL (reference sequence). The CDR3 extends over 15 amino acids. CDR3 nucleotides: TGTGCCAGCAGCCTCCGGGACAGGCACACCGGGGAGCTGTTTTTT. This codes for CASSLRDRHTGELFF.

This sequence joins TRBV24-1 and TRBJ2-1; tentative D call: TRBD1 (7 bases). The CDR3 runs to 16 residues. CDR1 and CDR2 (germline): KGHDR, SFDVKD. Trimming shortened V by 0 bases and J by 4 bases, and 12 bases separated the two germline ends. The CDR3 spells CATSDLATGTYNEQFF. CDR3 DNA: TGTGCCACCAGTGATTTGGCGACAGGGACTTACAATGAGCAGTTCTTC.

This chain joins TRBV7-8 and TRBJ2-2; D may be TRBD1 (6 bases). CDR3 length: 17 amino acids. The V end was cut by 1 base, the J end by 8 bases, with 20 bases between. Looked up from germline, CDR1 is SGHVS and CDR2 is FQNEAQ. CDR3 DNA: TGTGCCAGCAGCTTAGAGAGGTTTAGGGGGTCTGGAGGGGAGCTGTTTTTT. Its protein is CASSLERFRGSGGELFF.

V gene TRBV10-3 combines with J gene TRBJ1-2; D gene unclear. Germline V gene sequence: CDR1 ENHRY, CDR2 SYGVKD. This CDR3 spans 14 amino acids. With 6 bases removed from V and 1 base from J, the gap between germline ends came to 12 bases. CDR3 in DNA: TGTGCCATCAGCGATCCACAGAGTAACTATGGCTACACCTTC. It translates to CAISDPQSNYGYTF.